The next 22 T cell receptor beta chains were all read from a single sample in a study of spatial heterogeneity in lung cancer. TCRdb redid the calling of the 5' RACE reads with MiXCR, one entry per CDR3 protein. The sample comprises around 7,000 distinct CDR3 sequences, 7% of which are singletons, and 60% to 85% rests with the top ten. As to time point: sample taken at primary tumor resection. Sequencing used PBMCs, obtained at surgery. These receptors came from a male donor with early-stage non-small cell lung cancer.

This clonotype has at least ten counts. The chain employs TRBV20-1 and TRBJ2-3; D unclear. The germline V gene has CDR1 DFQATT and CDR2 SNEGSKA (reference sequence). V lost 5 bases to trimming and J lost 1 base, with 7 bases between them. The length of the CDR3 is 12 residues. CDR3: CSASKGTDTQYF. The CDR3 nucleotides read TGCAGTGCTTCTAAGGGCACAGATACGCAGTATTTT.

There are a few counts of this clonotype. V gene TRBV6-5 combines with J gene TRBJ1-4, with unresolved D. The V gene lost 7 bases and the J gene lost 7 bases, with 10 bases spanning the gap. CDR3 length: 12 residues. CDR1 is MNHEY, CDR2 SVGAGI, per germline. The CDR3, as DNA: TGTGCCAGCACCTCTTTGGGTGAAAAACTGTTTTTT. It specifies CASTSLGEKLFF.

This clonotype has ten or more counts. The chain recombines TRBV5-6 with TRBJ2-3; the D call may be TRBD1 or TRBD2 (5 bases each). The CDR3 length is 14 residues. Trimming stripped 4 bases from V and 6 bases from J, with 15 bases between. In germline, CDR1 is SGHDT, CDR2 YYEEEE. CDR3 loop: CASSPPRDGDTQYF. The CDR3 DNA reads TGTGCCAGCAGCCCTCCCCGGGACGGCGATACGCAGTATTTT.

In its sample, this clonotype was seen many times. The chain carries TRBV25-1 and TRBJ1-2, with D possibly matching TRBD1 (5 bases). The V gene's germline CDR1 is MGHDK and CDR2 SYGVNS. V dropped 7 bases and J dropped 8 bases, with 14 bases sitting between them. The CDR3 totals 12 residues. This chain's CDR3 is CASTFGGNGYTF. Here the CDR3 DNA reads TGTGCCAGCACTTTCGGGGGGAACGGCTACACCTTC.

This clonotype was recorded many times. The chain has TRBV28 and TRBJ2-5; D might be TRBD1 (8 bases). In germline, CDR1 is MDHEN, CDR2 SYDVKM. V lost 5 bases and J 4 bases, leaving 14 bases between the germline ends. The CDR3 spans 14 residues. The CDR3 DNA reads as TGTGCCAGCAGTGGACAGGGAGGGCTAGAGACCCAGTACTTC. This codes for CASSGQGGLETQYF.

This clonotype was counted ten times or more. Here the CDR3 reads CASSLGVADTQYF. CDR3 DNA sequence: TGTGCCAGCAGCTTAGGCGTGGCAGATACGCAGTATTTT. The chain has TRBV11-2 and TRBJ2-3, with D hard to call. Per the germline V gene, CDR1 is SGHAT and CDR2 is FQNNGV. The CDR3 runs to 13 residues. Trimming stripped 1 base from V and 4 bases from J, with 6 bases between.

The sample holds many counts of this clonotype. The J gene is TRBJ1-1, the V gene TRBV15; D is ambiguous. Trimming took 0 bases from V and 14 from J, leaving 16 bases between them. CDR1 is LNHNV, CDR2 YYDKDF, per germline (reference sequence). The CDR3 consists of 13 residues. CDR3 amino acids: CATSRDPEGVGFF. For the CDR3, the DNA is TGTGCCACCAGCAGAGATCCCGAGGGAGTAGGCTTCTTT. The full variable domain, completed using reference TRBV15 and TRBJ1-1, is DAMVIQNPRYQVTQFGKPVTLSCSQTLNHNVMYWYQQKSSQAPKLLFHYYDKDFNNEADTPDNFQSRRPNTSFCFLDIRSPGLGDTAMYLCATSRDPEGVGFFGQGTRLTVV.

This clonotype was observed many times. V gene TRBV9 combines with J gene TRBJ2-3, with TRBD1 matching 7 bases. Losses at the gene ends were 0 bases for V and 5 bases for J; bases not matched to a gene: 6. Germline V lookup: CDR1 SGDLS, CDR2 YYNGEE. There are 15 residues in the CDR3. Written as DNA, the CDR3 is TGTGCCAGCAGCGTAGGACAGGGTTGGGGAGATACGCAGTATTTT. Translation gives CASSVGQGWGDTQYF. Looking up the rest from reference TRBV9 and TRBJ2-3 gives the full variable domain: DSGVTQTPKHLITATGQRVTLRCSPRSGDLSVYWYQQSLDQGLQFLIQYYNGEERAKGNILERFSAQQFPDLHSELNLSSLELGDSALYFCASSVGQGWGDTQYFGPGTRLTVL.

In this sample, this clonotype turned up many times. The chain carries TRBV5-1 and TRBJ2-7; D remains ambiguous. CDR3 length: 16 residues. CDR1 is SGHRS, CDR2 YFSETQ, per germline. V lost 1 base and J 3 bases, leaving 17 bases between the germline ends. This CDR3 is CASSLSRFVGRYEQYF. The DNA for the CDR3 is TGCGCCAGCAGCTTGTCTCGATTTGTCGGACGCTACGAGCAGTACTTC.

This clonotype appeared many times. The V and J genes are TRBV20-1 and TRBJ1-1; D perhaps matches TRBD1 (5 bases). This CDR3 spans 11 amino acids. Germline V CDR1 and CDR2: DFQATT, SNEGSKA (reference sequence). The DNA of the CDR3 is TGCAGGCTGGGAGACGGGGCGGAAGCTTTCTTT. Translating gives CRLGDGAEAFF.

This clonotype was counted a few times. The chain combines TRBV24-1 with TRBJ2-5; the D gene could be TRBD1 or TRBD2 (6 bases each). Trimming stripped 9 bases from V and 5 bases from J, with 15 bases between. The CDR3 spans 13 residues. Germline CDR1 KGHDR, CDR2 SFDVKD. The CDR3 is CATQGRGVETQYF. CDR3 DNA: TGTGCCACCCAGGGGCGGGGAGTGGAGACCCAGTACTTC.

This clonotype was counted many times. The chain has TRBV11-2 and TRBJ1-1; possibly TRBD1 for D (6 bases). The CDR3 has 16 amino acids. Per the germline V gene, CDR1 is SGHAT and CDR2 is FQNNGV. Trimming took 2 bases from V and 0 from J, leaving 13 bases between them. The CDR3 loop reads CASSLLSGAMNTEAFF. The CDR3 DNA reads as TGTGCCAGCAGCTTATTATCAGGGGCTATGAACACTGAAGCTTTCTTT.

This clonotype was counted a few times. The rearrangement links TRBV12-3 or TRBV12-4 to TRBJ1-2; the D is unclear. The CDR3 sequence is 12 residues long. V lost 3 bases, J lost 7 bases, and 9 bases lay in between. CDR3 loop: CASSFRRSGYTF. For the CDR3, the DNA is TGTGCCAGCAGTTTTCGGCGGTCTGGCTACACCTTC.

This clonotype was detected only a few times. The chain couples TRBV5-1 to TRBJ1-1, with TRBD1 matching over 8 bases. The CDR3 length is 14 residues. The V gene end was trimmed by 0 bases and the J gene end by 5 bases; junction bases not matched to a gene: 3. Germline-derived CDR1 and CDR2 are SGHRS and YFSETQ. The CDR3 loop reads CASSLGTGPTEAFF. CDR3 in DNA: TGCGCCAGCAGCTTGGGGACAGGGCCGACTGAAGCTTTCTTT.

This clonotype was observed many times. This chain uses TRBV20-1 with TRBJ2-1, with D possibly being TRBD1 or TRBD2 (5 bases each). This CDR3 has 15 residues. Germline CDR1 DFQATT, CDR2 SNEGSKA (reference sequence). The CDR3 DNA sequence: TGCAGGGCCGGGGACCCCACCGGGCCCTACAATGAGCAGTTCTTC. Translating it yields CRAGDPTGPYNEQFF.

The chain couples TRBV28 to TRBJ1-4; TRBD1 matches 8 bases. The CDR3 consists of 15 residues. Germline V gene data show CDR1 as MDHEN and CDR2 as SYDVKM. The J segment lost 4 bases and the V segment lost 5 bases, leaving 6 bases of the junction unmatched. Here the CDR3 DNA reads TGTGCCAGCAGTGGTGACAGGGGAGATAATGAAAAACTGTTTTTT. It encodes CASSGDRGDNEKLFF.

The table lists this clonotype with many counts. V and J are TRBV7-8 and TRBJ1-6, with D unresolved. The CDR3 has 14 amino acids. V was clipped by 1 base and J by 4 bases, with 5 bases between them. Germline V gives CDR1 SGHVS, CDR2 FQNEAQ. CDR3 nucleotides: TGTGCCAGCAGCTTAGTAGGGTATAATTCACCCCTCCACTTT. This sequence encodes CASSLVGYNSPLHF.

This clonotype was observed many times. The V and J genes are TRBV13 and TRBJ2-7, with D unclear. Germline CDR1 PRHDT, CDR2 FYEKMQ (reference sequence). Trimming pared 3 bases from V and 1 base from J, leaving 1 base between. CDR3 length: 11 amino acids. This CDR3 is CASSFSYEQYF. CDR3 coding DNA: TGTGCCAGCAGCTTTTCCTACGAGCAGTACTTC. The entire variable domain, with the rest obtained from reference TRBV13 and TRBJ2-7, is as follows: AAGVIQSPRHLIKEKRETATLKCYPIPRHDTVYWYQQGPGQDPQFLISFYEKMQSDKGSIPDRFSAQQFSDYHSELNMSSLELGDSALYFCASSFSYEQYFGPGTRLTVT.

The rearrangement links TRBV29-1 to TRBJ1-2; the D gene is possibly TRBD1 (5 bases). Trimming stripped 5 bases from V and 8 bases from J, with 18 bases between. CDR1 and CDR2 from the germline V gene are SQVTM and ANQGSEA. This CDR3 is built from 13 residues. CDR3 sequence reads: CSVPLSSGYGYTF. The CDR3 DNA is TGCAGCGTTCCCCTCTCTTCAGGGTACGGCTACACCTTC.

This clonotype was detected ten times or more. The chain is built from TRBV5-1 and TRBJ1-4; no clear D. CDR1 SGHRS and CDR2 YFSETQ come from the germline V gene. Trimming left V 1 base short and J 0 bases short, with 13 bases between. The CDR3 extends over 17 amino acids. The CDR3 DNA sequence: TGCGCCAGCAGCTTGAATCCGGGCCCTGCAACTAATGAAAAACTGTTTTTT. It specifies CASSLNPGPATNEKLFF.

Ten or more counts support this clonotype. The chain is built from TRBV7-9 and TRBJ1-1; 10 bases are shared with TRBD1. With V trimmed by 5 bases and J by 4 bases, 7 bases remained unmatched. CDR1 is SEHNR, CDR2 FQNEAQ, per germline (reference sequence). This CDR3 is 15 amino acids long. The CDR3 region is CASSARDRGGTEAFF. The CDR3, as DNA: TGTGCCAGCAGCGCAAGGGACAGGGGAGGCACTGAAGCTTTCTTT.

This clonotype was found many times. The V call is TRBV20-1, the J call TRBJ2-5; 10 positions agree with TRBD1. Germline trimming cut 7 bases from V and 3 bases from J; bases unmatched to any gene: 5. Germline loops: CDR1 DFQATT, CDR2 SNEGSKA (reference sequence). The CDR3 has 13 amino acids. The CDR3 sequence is CSVRTGGKETQYF. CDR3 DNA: TGCAGTGTACGGACAGGGGGAAAAGAGACCCAGTACTTC.